A selection of T cell receptor beta chains follows, all from one sample in a study of neurological immune-mediated disorders. TCRdb processed the 5' RACE reads anew with MiXCR; each CDR3 protein has one entry. The table has approximately 30,000 distinct CDR3 sequences, 4% seen once. The sample comprised CD4+ T cells from blood. The receptors here all came from a woman between 40 and 50 years old in good health. The CDR3 runs from the conserved cysteine through the conserved F or W. D genes are given only for firm matches. Rows give clone size only sometimes, using once, few, many, or a class for an expanded clone.

j_call: TRBJ1-2; cdr3_length: 16; v_call: TRBV28; clone_size: many; d_call: .; cdr3_nt: TGTGCCAGCAGTTCCAATCCAGGGTGGGTTACCTATGGCTACACCTTC; cdr3_aa: CASSSNPGWVTYGYTF
j_call: TRBJ2-7; cdr3_length: 11; v_call: TRBV20-1; clone_size: many; d_call: .; cdr3_nt: TGCAGTGCAATGAAGTTCTACGAGCAGTACTTC; cdr3_aa: CSAMKFYEQYF
j_call: TRBJ1-4; cdr3_length: 14; v_call: TRBV12-5; clone_size: many; d_call: TRBD1; cdr3_nt: TGTGCTAGTGGACCGGGACAGGGTCGAGAAAAACTGTTTTTT; cdr3_aa: CASGPGQGREKLFF
j_call: TRBJ2-3; cdr3_length: 14; v_call: TRBV20-1; clone_size: many; d_call: .; cdr3_nt: TGCAGTGCAATGGGGCCCCTTGGCACAGATACGCAGTATTTT; cdr3_aa: CSAMGPLGTDTQYF
j_call: TRBJ2-7; cdr3_length: 12; v_call: TRBV20-1; clone_size: many; d_call: .; cdr3_nt: TGCAGTGCTAGAGTGGACGGTTACGAGCAGTACTTC; cdr3_aa: CSARVDGYEQYF
j_call: TRBJ1-5; cdr3_length: 15; v_call: TRBV27; clone_size: many; d_call: .; cdr3_nt: TGTGCCAGCAGTTTATCCGGGGGAGGACTCCAGCCCCAGCATTTT; cdr3_aa: CASSLSGGGLQPQHF
j_call: TRBJ2-5; cdr3_length: 13; v_call: TRBV11-2; clone_size: many; d_call: .; cdr3_nt: TGTGCCACCGGGATCGGTTTTGCGATGACCCAGTACTTC; cdr3_aa: CATGIGFAMTQYF
j_call: TRBJ1-1; cdr3_length: 15; v_call: TRBV5-1; clone_size: many; d_call: .; cdr3_nt: TGCGCCAGCAGCTGGGGGCCCCCTATGTATCCTGAAGCTTTCTTT; cdr3_aa: CASSWGPPMYPEAFF
j_call: TRBJ2-3; cdr3_length: 14; v_call: TRBV20-1; clone_size: many; d_call: TRBD1; cdr3_nt: TGCAGTGGCACCCGGGACAGGGCCGCAGATACGCAGTATTTT; cdr3_aa: CSGTRDRAADTQYF
j_call: TRBJ2-3; cdr3_length: 13; v_call: TRBV7-9; clone_size: many; d_call: .; cdr3_nt: TGTGCCAGCAGCTTACCTGGGGCGGGTACGCAGTATTTT; cdr3_aa: CASSLPGAGTQYF
j_call: TRBJ2-7; cdr3_length: 12; v_call: TRBV15; clone_size: many; d_call: .; cdr3_nt: TGTGCCACCAGCAGAGATACCCACGAGCAGTACTTC; cdr3_aa: CATSRDTHEQYF
j_call: TRBJ1-5; cdr3_length: 16; v_call: TRBV2; clone_size: many; d_call: .; cdr3_nt: TGTGCCAGCAGCGTAATGCCCCCGTTGGTGGATCAGCCCCAGCATTTT; cdr3_aa: CASSVMPPLVDQPQHF
j_call: TRBJ2-1; cdr3_length: 12; v_call: TRBV10-3; clone_size: many; d_call: .; cdr3_nt: TGTGCCATCAGTGATTTAGCTAATGAGCAGTTCTTC; cdr3_aa: CAISDLANEQFF
j_call: TRBJ2-2; cdr3_length: 11; v_call: TRBV29-1; clone_size: many; d_call: .; cdr3_nt: TGCAGCGTGACCAGCACCGGGGAGCTGTTTTTT; cdr3_aa: CSVTSTGELFF
j_call: TRBJ1-2; cdr3_length: 14; v_call: TRBV12-3/TRBV12-4; clone_size: .; d_call: .; cdr3_nt: TGTGCCAGCAGCCTTCAGTCCAATAACTATGGCTACACCTTC; cdr3_aa: CASSLQSNNYGYTF
j_call: TRBJ1-1; cdr3_length: 16; v_call: TRBV5-1; clone_size: many; d_call: .; cdr3_nt: TGCGCCAGCAGCTTGGAAGGGCCAAGACTGAACACTGAAGCTTTCTTT; cdr3_aa: CASSLEGPRLNTEAFF
j_call: TRBJ2-6; cdr3_length: 16; v_call: TRBV20-1; clone_size: many; d_call: TRBD1; cdr3_nt: TGCAGTGCTAGAGACAGGGGGCCTGCTGGGGCCAACGTCCTGACTTTC; cdr3_aa: CSARDRGPAGANVLTF
j_call: TRBJ1-1; cdr3_length: 14; v_call: TRBV10-3; clone_size: many; d_call: .; cdr3_nt: TGTGCCATCAGTGTCAAACAAATAAACACTGAAGCTTTCTTT; cdr3_aa: CAISVKQINTEAFF
j_call: TRBJ1-5; cdr3_length: 15; v_call: TRBV5-1; clone_size: many; d_call: .; cdr3_nt: TGCGCCAGCAGCGAGGACGGACGGGGGGATCAGCCCCAGCATTTT; cdr3_aa: CASSEDGRGDQPQHF
j_call: TRBJ2-7; cdr3_length: 12; v_call: TRBV3-1; clone_size: many; d_call: .; cdr3_nt: TGTGCCAGCAGCCAGCTGCCCTACGAGCAGTACTTC; cdr3_aa: CASSQLPYEQYF
j_call: TRBJ2-1; cdr3_length: 16; v_call: TRBV20-1; clone_size: many; d_call: TRBD2; cdr3_nt: TGCAGTGCTGGCAGATCAGGACTAGCGGGGGGACGGCGCAAGTTCTTC; cdr3_aa: CSAGRSGLAGGRRKFF
j_call: TRBJ2-1; cdr3_length: 13; v_call: TRBV20-1; clone_size: many; d_call: TRBD2; cdr3_nt: TGCAGTGCTAGAGTTGGACTAGGTAGTGAGCAGTTCTTC; cdr3_aa: CSARVGLGSEQFF
j_call: TRBJ1-6; cdr3_length: 15; v_call: TRBV6-6; clone_size: .; d_call: TRBD1; cdr3_nt: TGTGCCAGCAGTTACTCGGACAGGGGCGACTCACCCCTCCACTTT; cdr3_aa: CASSYSDRGDSPLHF
j_call: TRBJ2-5; cdr3_length: 15; v_call: TRBV20-1; clone_size: many; d_call: .; cdr3_nt: TGCAGTGCTAGCCCTGTAAACAGGGCCCAAGAGACCCAGTACTTC; cdr3_aa: CSASPVNRAQETQYF
j_call: TRBJ1-2; cdr3_length: 13; v_call: TRBV28; clone_size: many; d_call: .; cdr3_nt: TGTGCCAGCAGTTCACAGGGTAACTATGGCTACACCTTC; cdr3_aa: CASSSQGNYGYTF
j_call: TRBJ2-7; cdr3_length: 14; v_call: TRBV5-1; clone_size: many; d_call: TRBD1; cdr3_nt: TGCGCCAGCAGCGGAACAGGGGGCGCGTACGAGCAGTACTTC; cdr3_aa: CASSGTGGAYEQYF
j_call: TRBJ2-3; cdr3_length: 15; v_call: TRBV7-2; clone_size: many; d_call: .; cdr3_nt: TGTGCCAGCAGCTTAGACCGGACAGCCACAGATACGCAGTATTTT; cdr3_aa: CASSLDRTATDTQYF
j_call: TRBJ2-5; cdr3_length: 14; v_call: TRBV7-2; clone_size: many; d_call: .; cdr3_nt: TGTGCCAGCAGCTTAGCAGCGACCGAAGAGACCCAGTACTTC; cdr3_aa: CASSLAATEETQYF
j_call: TRBJ2-1; cdr3_length: 12; v_call: TRBV7-2; clone_size: many; d_call: .; cdr3_nt: TGTGCCAGCAGCCTGTCTTACAATGAGCAGTTCTTC; cdr3_aa: CASSLSYNEQFF
j_call: TRBJ2-7; cdr3_length: 14; v_call: TRBV5-1; clone_size: many; d_call: .; cdr3_nt: TGCGCCAGCAGCTTGCATCGTAAGAGGGGCGAGCAGTACTTC; cdr3_aa: CASSLHRKRGEQYF
j_call: TRBJ2-3; cdr3_length: 14; v_call: TRBV7-9; clone_size: many; d_call: TRBD2; cdr3_nt: TGTGCCAGCGGGACTAGCGAGGTCCCAGATACGCAGTATTTT; cdr3_aa: CASGTSEVPDTQYF
j_call: TRBJ2-7; cdr3_length: 14; v_call: TRBV19; clone_size: .; d_call: TRBD1; cdr3_nt: TGTGCCAGTAGTGTCGGGCAGGGGGTAAGCGAGCAGTACTTC; cdr3_aa: CASSVGQGVSEQYF
j_call: TRBJ2-3; cdr3_length: 15; v_call: TRBV5-5; clone_size: many; d_call: .; cdr3_nt: TGTGCCAGCAGCTTTAGCGGAGGGGACACAGATACGCAGTATTTT; cdr3_aa: CASSFSGGDTDTQYF
j_call: TRBJ1-3; cdr3_length: 15; v_call: TRBV11-2; clone_size: many; d_call: .; cdr3_nt: TGTGCCAGCAGCTCAAGGGGCCCCTCTGGAAACACCATATATTTT; cdr3_aa: CASSSRGPSGNTIYF
j_call: TRBJ2-2; cdr3_length: 12; v_call: TRBV10-3; clone_size: many; d_call: .; cdr3_nt: TGTGCCATCAGTGACACTAGCGGGGAGCTGTTTTTT; cdr3_aa: CAISDTSGELFF
j_call: TRBJ1-2; cdr3_length: 14; v_call: TRBV15; clone_size: many; d_call: .; cdr3_nt: TGTGCCACCAGCAGAGGAGACATCAACTATGGCTACACCTTC; cdr3_aa: CATSRGDINYGYTF
j_call: TRBJ2-7; cdr3_length: 15; v_call: TRBV5-1; clone_size: many; d_call: TRBD1; cdr3_nt: TGCGCCAGCAGCTTGGGTCCGGGACAGGGCTACGAGCAGTACTTC; cdr3_aa: CASSLGPGQGYEQYF
j_call: TRBJ2-5; cdr3_length: 12; v_call: TRBV20-1; clone_size: many; d_call: .; cdr3_nt: TGCAGTGCTACCTCAGTAGGCGAGACCCAGTACTTC; cdr3_aa: CSATSVGETQYF
j_call: TRBJ1-6; cdr3_length: 15; v_call: TRBV4-1; clone_size: many; d_call: .; cdr3_nt: TGCGCCAGCAGCCAAGCGGACCACAGGGATTCACCCCTCCACTTT; cdr3_aa: CASSQADHRDSPLHF
j_call: TRBJ2-5; cdr3_length: 15; v_call: TRBV7-2; clone_size: many; d_call: .; cdr3_nt: TGTGCCAGCAGCCCTAGGGGGGGCGCAGAAGATACCCAGTACTTC; cdr3_aa: CASSPRGGAEDTQYF
j_call: TRBJ2-7; cdr3_length: 13; v_call: TRBV6-1; clone_size: many; d_call: TRBD1; cdr3_nt: TGTGCCAGCAGTCGGACAGGGGACTACGAGCAGTACTTC; cdr3_aa: CASSRTGDYEQYF
j_call: TRBJ2-5; cdr3_length: 13; v_call: TRBV7-9; clone_size: many; d_call: .; cdr3_nt: TGTGCCAGCAGCCCCTCGGCCAAAGAGACCCAGTACTTC; cdr3_aa: CASSPSAKETQYF
j_call: TRBJ2-3; cdr3_length: 16; v_call: TRBV5-6; clone_size: many; d_call: .; cdr3_nt: TGTGCCAGCAGCCTAATAAGCAGGGATCTCACAGATACGCAGTATTTT; cdr3_aa: CASSLISRDLTDTQYF
j_call: TRBJ2-5; cdr3_length: 16; v_call: TRBV5-4; clone_size: many; d_call: TRBD2; cdr3_nt: TGTGCCAGCAGCTCTACCAGACTAGCGCAACAAGAGACCCAGTACTTC; cdr3_aa: CASSSTRLAQQETQYF